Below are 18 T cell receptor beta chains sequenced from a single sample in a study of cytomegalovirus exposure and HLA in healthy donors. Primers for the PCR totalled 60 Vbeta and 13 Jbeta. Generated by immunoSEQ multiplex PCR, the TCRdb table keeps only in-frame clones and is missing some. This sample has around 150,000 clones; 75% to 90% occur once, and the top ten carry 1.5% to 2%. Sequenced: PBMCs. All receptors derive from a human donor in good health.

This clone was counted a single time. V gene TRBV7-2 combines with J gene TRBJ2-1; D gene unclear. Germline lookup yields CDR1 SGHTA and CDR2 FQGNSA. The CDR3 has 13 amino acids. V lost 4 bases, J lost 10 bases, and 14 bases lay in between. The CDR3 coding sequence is TGTGCCAGCAGCTGGTCAGAAATTACCGAGCAGTTCTTC. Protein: CASSWSEITEQFF.

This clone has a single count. CDR3 in DNA: TGCAGCGTTGACTTTTCCGCACTCCCGGCCCCAGCTAGGGGCTACACCTTC. Its protein is CSVDFSALPAPARGYTF. The rearrangement joins TRBV29-1 to TRBJ1-2; D ambiguous. From germline, CDR1 is SQVTM and CDR2 ANQGSEA. V dropped 3 bases and J dropped 8 bases, with 28 bases sitting between them. The CDR3 runs to 17 residues.

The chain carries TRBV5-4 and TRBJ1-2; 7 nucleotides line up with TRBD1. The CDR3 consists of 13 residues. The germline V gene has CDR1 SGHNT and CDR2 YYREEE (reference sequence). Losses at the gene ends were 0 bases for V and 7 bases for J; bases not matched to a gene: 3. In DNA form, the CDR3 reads TGTGCCAGCAGCTTGGAGGGGGCTGGTGGCTACACCTTC. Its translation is CASSLEGAGGYTF.

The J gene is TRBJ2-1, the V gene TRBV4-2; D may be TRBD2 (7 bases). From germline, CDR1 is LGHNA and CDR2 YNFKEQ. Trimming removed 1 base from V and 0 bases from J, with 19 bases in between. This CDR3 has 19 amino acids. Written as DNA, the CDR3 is TGTGCCAGCAGCCAAGCCGGGTCGGGGGGCCCAAGCTCCTACAATGAGCAGTTCTTC. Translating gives CASSQAGSGGPSSYNEQFF.

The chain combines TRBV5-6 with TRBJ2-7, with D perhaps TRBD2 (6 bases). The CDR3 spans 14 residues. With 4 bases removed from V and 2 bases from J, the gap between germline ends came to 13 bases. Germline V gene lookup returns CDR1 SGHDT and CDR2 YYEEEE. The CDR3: CASSPRDLAYEQYF. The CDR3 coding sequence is TGTGCCAGCAGCCCCAGGGACTTGGCCTACGAGCAGTACTTC. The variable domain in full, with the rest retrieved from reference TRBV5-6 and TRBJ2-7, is DAGVTQSPTHLIKTRGQQVTLRCSPKSGHDTVSWYQQALGQGPQFIFQYYEEEERQRGNFPDRFSGHQFPNYSSELNVNALLLGDSALYLCASSPRDLAYEQYFGPGTRLTVT.

The CDR3 DNA reads TGCGCCAGCAGCCAAGCCGAACAGGGTCACGAGCAGTACTTC. Residues: CASSQAEQGHEQYF. The rearrangement joins TRBV4-1 to TRBJ2-7, with D possibly TRBD1 on 6 matching bases. The V gene's germline CDR1 is MGHRA and CDR2 YSYEKL. This CDR3 region has 14 residues. Trimming stripped 1 base from V and 5 bases from J, with 12 bases between.

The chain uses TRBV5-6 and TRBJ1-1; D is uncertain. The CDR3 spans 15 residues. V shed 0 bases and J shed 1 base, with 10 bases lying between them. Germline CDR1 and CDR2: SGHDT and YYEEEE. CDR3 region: CASSLGFGGNTEAFF. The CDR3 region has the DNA TGTGCCAGCAGCTTGGGTTTCGGAGGGAACACTGAAGCTTTCTTT.

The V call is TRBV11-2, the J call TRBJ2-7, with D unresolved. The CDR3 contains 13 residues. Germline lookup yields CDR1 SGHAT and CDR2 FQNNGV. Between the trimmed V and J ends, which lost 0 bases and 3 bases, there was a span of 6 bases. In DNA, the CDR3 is TGTGCCAGCAGCTTAGATTACAGCTACGAGCAGTACTTC. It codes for CASSLDYSYEQYF.

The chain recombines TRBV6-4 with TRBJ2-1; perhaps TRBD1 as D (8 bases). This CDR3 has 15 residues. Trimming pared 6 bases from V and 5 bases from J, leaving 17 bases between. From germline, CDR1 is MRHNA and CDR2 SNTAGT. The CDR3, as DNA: TGTGCCAGCAGCCCGTGGGGGGGACAGGACAATGAGCAGTTCTTC. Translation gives CASSPWGGQDNEQFF.

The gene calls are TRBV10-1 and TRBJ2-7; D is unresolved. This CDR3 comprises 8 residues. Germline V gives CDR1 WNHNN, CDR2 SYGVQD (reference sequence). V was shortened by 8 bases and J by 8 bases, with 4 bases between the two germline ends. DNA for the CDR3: TGCGCCAGCCTTAAGCAGTACTTC. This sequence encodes CASLKQYF.

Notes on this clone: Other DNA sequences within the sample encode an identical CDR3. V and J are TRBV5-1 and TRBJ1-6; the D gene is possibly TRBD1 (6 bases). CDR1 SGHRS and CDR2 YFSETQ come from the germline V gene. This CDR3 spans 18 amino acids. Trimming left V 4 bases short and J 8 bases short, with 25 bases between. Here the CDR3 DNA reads TGCGCCAGCAGCCTCCGGGACATAGGGACCCCTGGAGATTCACCCCTCCACTTT. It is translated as CASSLRDIGTPGDSPLHF.

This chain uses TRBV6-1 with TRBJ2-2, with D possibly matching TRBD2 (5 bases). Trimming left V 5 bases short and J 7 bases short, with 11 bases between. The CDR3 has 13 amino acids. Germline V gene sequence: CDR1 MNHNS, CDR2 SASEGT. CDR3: CASSLLASGELFF. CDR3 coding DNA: TGTGCCAGCAGTTTGCTAGCCAGCGGGGAGCTGTTTTTT.

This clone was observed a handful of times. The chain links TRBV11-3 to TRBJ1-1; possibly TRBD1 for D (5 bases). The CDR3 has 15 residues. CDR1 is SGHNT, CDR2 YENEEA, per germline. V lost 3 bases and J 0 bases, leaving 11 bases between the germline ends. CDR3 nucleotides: TGTGCCAGCAGCTTGACAGTCGGCATGAACACTGAAGCTTTCTTT. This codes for CASSLTVGMNTEAFF.

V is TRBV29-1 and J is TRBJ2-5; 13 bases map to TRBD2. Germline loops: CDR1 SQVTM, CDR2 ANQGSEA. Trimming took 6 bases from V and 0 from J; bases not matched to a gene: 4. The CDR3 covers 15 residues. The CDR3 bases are TGCAGCGTAGGTGGACTAGCGGGGGACCAAGAGACCCAGTACTTC. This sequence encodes CSVGGLAGDQETQYF.

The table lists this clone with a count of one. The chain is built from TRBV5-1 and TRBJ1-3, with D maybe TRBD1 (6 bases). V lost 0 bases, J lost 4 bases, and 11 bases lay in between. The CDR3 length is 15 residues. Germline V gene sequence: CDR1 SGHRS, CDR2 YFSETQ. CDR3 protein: CASSLGYRDGNTIYF. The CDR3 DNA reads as TGCGCCAGCAGCTTGGGGTACAGGGACGGAAACACCATATATTTT. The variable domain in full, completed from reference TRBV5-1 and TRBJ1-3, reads KAGVTQTPRYLIKTRGQQVTLSCSPISGHRSVSWYQQTPGQGLQFLFEYFSETQRNKGNFPGRFSGRQFSNSRSEMNVSTLELGDSALYLCASSLGYRDGNTIYFGEGSWLTVV.

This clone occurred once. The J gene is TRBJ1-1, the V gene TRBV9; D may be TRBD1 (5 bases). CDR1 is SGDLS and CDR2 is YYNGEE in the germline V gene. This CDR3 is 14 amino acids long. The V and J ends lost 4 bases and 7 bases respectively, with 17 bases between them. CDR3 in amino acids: CASSPRGNLGEAFF. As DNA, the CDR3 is TGTGCCAGCAGCCCTAGGGGAAATTTAGGTGAAGCTTTCTTT. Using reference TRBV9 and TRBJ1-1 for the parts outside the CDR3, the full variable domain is DSGVTQTPKHLITATGQRVTLRCSPRSGDLSVYWYQQSLDQGLQFLIQYYNGEERAKGNILERFSAQQFPDLHSELNLSSLELGDSALYFCASSPRGNLGEAFFGQGTRLTVV.

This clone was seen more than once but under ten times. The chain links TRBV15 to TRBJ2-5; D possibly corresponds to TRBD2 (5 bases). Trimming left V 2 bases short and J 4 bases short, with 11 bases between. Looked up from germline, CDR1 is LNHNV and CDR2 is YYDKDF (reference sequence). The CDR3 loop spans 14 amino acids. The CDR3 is CATSRPLEGETQYF. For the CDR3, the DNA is TGTGCCACCAGCAGACCACTAGAGGGAGAGACCCAGTACTTC.

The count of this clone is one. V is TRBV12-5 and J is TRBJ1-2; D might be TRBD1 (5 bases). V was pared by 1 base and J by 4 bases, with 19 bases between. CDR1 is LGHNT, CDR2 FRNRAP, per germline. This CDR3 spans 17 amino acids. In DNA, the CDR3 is TGTGCTAGTGGTTTGGCCCTTACAGGTTTTGTGGGCTATGGCTACACCTTC. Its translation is CASGLALTGFVGYGYTF.